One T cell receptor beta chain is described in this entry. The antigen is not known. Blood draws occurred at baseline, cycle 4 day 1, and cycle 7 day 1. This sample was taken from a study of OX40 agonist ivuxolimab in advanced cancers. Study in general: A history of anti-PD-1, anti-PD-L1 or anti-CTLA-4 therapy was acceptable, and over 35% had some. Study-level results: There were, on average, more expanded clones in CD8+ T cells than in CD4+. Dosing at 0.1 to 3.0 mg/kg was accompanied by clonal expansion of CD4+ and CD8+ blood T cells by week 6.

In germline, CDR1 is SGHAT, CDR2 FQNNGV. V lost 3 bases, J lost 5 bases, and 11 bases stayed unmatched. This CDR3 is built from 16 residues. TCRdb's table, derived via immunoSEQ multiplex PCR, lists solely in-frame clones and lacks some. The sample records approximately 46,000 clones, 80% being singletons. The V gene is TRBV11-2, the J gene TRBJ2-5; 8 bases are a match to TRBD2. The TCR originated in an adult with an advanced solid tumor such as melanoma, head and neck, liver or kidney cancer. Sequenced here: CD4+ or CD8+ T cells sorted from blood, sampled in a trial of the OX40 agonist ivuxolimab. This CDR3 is CASSFPMAGGGETQYF. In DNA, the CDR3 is TGTGCCAGCAGCTTTCCCATGGCGGGGGGCGGGGAGACCCAGTACTTC.